These 28 T cell receptor beta chains came from one sample sequenced in a study of cytomegalovirus exposure and HLA in healthy donors. A multiplex PCR was run with 60 Vbeta primers and 13 Jbeta primers. Only in-frame clones appear in the TCRdb table, and some are missing; sequencing was by immunoSEQ multiplex PCR. Of 200,000 to 250,000 clones listed, under 80% are singletons. The sample was PBMCs. These receptors were collected from a woman aged 25 to 39 in good health and CMV-seronegative.

The chain is built from TRBV19 and TRBJ1-4; no clear D gene. Between the trimmed V and J ends, which lost 9 bases and 8 bases, there was a span of 16 bases. Germline assignment: CDR1 LNHDA and CDR2 SQIVND (reference sequence). CDR3 length: 13 amino acids. The CDR3 nucleotides read TGTGCCAGCGGAGGCAGGACCTACGAAAAACTGTTTTTT. Protein: CASGGRTYEKLFF. Full variable domain (missing parts from reference TRBV19 and TRBJ1-4): DGGITQSPKYLFRKEGQNVTLSCEQNLNHDAMYWYRQDPGQGLRLIYYSQIVNDFQKGDIAEGYSVSREKKESFPLTVTSAQKNPTAFYLCASGGRTYEKLFFGSGTQLSVL.

V is TRBV9 and J is TRBJ2-7; 11 nucleotides align to TRBD1. J was trimmed by 2 bases and V by 4 bases; bases with no gene match: 5. This CDR3 has 15 amino acids. Germline values: CDR1 SGDLS, CDR2 YYNGEE. The CDR3 spells CASSYGQGAPYEQYF. The CDR3 region has the DNA TGTGCCAGCAGCTATGGACAGGGGGCGCCCTACGAGCAGTACTTC.

In its sample, this clone was seen once. The J gene is TRBJ1-2, the V gene TRBV19, with a tentative D call TRBD1 (5 bases). This CDR3 is built from 13 residues. Trimming removed 4 bases from V and 4 bases from J, with 10 bases in between. CDR1 and CDR2 (germline): LNHDA, SQIVND (reference sequence). CDR3 DNA sequence: TGTGCCAGTAGTACGACAGAGTCCTATGGCTACACCTTC. It encodes CASSTTESYGYTF.

The chain couples TRBV6-5 to TRBJ2-1; 12 bases line up with TRBD2. Germline assignment: CDR1 MNHEY and CDR2 SVGAGI. The V segment lost 2 bases and the J segment 5 bases; nucleotides outside the gene matches: 4. This CDR3 has 16 residues. The DNA for the CDR3 is TGTGCCAGCAGTTACAGACTAGCGGGGGTAAACAATGAGCAGTTCTTC. Amino acids: CASSYRLAGVNNEQFF.

The rearrangement links TRBV7-3 to TRBJ2-1; D unresolved. V lost 2 bases, J lost 4 bases, and 3 bases lay in between. The germline V gene has CDR1 SGHTA and CDR2 FQGTGA. The CDR3 is 12 amino acids. The CDR3 DNA reads as TGTGCCAGCAGCTTATCTTACAATGAGCAGTTCTTC. It specifies CASSLSYNEQFF.

CDR3 bases: TGTGCCAGTAGTCCCGGACAGCGACAGTCTGAAAAACTGTTTTTT. It yields the protein CASSPGQRQSEKLFF. The chain carries TRBV19 and TRBJ1-4; TRBD1 might be the D (6 bases). V was clipped by 5 bases and J by 7 bases, with 17 bases between them. From germline, CDR1 is LNHDA and CDR2 SQIVND (reference sequence). CDR3 length: 15 amino acids.

The chain links TRBV6-1 to TRBJ1-2; D remains ambiguous. Germline CDR1 is MNHNS and CDR2 is SASEGT. V lost 7 bases and J 6 bases, leaving 18 bases between the germline ends. The CDR3 consists of 14 residues. The CDR3 nucleotides are TGTGCCAGCAAGACGGAGGGCCGGGGAGATGGCTACACCTTC. Its translation: CASKTEGRGDGYTF.

The chain links TRBV10-2 to TRBJ1-4; 8 nucleotides line up with TRBD1. This CDR3 region has 12 residues. Germline CDR1 WSHSY, CDR2 SAAADI. Trimming took 10 bases from V and 8 from J; bases not matched to a gene: 6. DNA of the CDR3: TGCGCCACCGGACAGGGCCGAGAAAAACTGTTTTTT. As protein: CATGQGREKLFF.

This clone was detected only a few times. The genes are TRBV6-5 and TRBJ2-1; TRBD1 agrees at 7 bases. Germline assignment: CDR1 MNHEY and CDR2 SVGAGI. The CDR3 contains 13 residues. With 6 bases clipped from V and 9 bases from J, the junction kept 8 bases outside the gene matches. The CDR3, as DNA: TGTGCCAGCAGCGAACAGGGGTTGGGTGAGCAGTTCTTC. Protein sequence: CASSEQGLGEQFF.

The chain carries TRBV2 and TRBJ2-1; TRBD2 aligns across 7 bases. V was pared by 8 bases and J by 0 bases, with 10 bases of the junction left unmatched. CDR3 length: 16 amino acids. CDR1 and CDR2 from the germline V gene are SNHLY and FYNNEI. In DNA form, the CDR3 reads TGTGCCAGCCGGTCAACTAGCGCGAGCTCCTACAATGAGCAGTTCTTC. Translation: CASRSTSASSYNEQFF.

The V and J genes are TRBV6-5 and TRBJ2-7; 10 nucleotides line up with TRBD1. The V and J ends lost 2 bases and 1 base, in that order; junction bases with no gene match: 2. This CDR3 is built from 15 residues. The germline CDR1 and CDR2 sequences are MNHEY and SVGAGI. The CDR3 loop is CASSYGTGVSYEQYF. The CDR3 bases are TGTGCCAGCAGTTACGGGACAGGGGTTTCCTACGAGCAGTACTTC.

V usage is TRBV6-5 and J usage is TRBJ2-3; TRBD1 agrees at 7 bases. The CDR3 is made up of 13 amino acids. The germline V gene has CDR1 MNHEY and CDR2 SVGAGI. Trimming at V came to 2 bases and at J to 9 bases, leaving 5 bases not matched to a gene. This chain's CDR3 is CASSYRGQTTQYF. The CDR3 bases are TGTGCCAGCAGTTACCGGGGACAGACCACGCAGTATTTT.

This chain connects TRBV5-8 to TRBJ2-1; 9 bases line up with TRBD2. This CDR3 comprises 17 residues. Germline V lookup: CDR1 SGHTS, CDR2 YDEGEE. The junction had 9 bases not matched to a gene; V was cut back by 0 bases and J by 5 bases. The DNA for the CDR3 is TGTGCCAGCAGCTTGGGGCGGGAGGGCCCTTTCCACAATGAGCAGTTCTTC. As protein: CASSLGREGPFHNEQFF.

The chain couples TRBV7-9 to TRBJ2-2, with 8 bases identical to TRBD1. The germline V gene has CDR1 SEHNR and CDR2 FQNEAQ (reference sequence). CDR3 length: 15 residues. CDR3 DNA sequence: TGTTCCATCCCAGACAGGGGATGGAACACCGGGGAGCTGTTTTTT. Amino acid sequence: CSIPDRGWNTGELFF. The full variable domain, completed using reference TRBV7-9 and TRBJ2-2, is DTGVSQNPRHKITKRGQNVTFRCDPISEHNRLYWYRQTLGQGPEFLTYFQNEAQLEKSRLLSDRFSAERPKGSFSTLEIQRTEQGDSAMYLCSIPDRGWNTGELFFGEGSRLTVL.

This rearrangement joins TRBV9 to TRBJ1-6; D remains unclear. Germline-derived CDR1 and CDR2 are SGDLS and YYNGEE. Trimming pared 3 bases from V and 5 bases from J, leaving 12 bases between. This CDR3 contains 15 residues. CDR3 DNA sequence: TGTGCCAGCAGCGGCGGACGGACTAATAATTCACCCCTCCACTTT. Its protein is CASSGGRTNNSPLHF.

V is TRBV7-9 and J is TRBJ1-2, with TRBD1 identical over 10 bases. This CDR3 contains 16 residues. The J segment lost 0 bases and the V segment lost 2 bases, leaving 3 bases of the junction unmatched. The germline V gene encodes CDR1 SEHNR and CDR2 FQNEAQ (reference sequence). The CDR3 DNA reads as TGTGCCAGCAGCTTACCCGGACAGGGGGCTAACTATGGCTACACCTTC. This translates into CASSLPGQGANYGYTF.

The rearrangement uses TRBV19 and TRBJ2-3; 7 bases agree with TRBD1. V dropped 6 bases and J dropped 0; count of bases not matched to a gene: 6. The CDR3 runs 15 residues. The germline V gene encodes CDR1 LNHDA and CDR2 SQIVND (reference sequence). Written as DNA, the CDR3 is TGTGCCAGTAGCCCTCGACAGGGTAGCACAGATACGCAGTATTTT. Protein product: CASSPRQGSTDTQYF. The full variable domain, rest sourced from reference TRBV19 and TRBJ2-3, is DGGITQSPKYLFRKEGQNVTLSCEQNLNHDAMYWYRQDPGQGLRLIYYSQIVNDFQKGDIAEGYSVSREKKESFPLTVTSAQKNPTAFYLCASSPRQGSTDTQYFGPGTRLTVL.

This clone was counted a few times. This chain connects TRBV10-2 to TRBJ2-1; 7 bases line up with TRBD2. Looked up from germline, CDR1 is WSHSY and CDR2 is SAAADI. The trim removed 5 bases at V and 1 base at J, leaving 2 bases unmatched. The CDR3 has 14 residues. As DNA, the CDR3 is TGCGCCAGCAGTAAGGGAGGGTCCTACAATGAGCAGTTCTTC. Protein: CASSKGGSYNEQFF.

The rearrangement uses TRBV5-4 and TRBJ1-2; 11 bases are shared with TRBD1. V lost 0 bases to trimming and J lost 6 bases; unmatched junction nucleotides: 1. CDR1 and CDR2 (germline): SGHNT, YYREEE (reference sequence). This CDR3 comprises 14 residues. CDR3 nucleotide sequence: TGTGCCAGCAGCTTGGGGACAGGGGGCGATGGCTACACCTTC. Residues: CASSLGTGGDGYTF.

Remarks on this clone: Sequence at one end of the junction differs from germline and may be a read error. V and J are TRBV30 and TRBJ1-1, with D maybe TRBD1 (6 bases). CDR3 length: 14 amino acids. Germline assignment: CDR1 GTSNPN and CDR2 SVGIG (reference sequence). The chain's CDR3 is CAWSVQSNLPTGYF. For the CDR3, the DNA is TGTGCCTGGAGTGTCCAATCGAACCTCCCCACAGGGTACTTT. The full variable domain, completed using reference TRBV30 and TRBJ1-1, is SQTIHQWPATLVQPVGSPLSLECTVEGTSNPNLYWYRQAAGRGLQLLFYSVGIGQISSEVPQNLSASRPQDRQFILSSKKLLLSDSGFYLCAWSVQSNLPTGYFGQGTRLTVV.

The rearrangement links TRBV14 to TRBJ2-5, with D unresolved. The CDR3 totals 15 residues. Germline V lookup: CDR1 SGHDN, CDR2 FVKESK. V was cut by 4 bases and J by 5 bases, with 17 bases left in between. The CDR3 sequence: CASSPRSWFMETQYF. CDR3 nucleotides: TGTGCCAGCAGCCCCCGCAGTTGGTTTATGGAGACCCAGTACTTC. Together with reference TRBV14 and TRBJ2-5, the CDR3 gives the full variable domain: EAGVTQFPSHSVIEKGQTVTLRCDPISGHDNLYWYRRVMGKEIKFLLHFVKESKQDESGMPNNRFLAERTGGTYSTLKVQPAELEDSGVYFCASSPRSWFMETQYFGPGTRLLVL.

The chain recombines TRBV7-8 with TRBJ1-1; perhaps TRBD1 as D (5 bases). The germline V gene has CDR1 SGHVS and CDR2 FQNEAQ. Trimming stripped 7 bases from V and 1 base from J, with 19 bases between. The CDR3 contains 16 residues. CDR3 nucleotides: TGTGCCAGCAACCCCGGGGGTATGATGGGGAACACTGAAGCTTTCTTT. Translating it yields CASNPGGMMGNTEAFF.

This chain joins TRBV6-1 and TRBJ2-1; D uncertain. The CDR3 consists of 14 residues. Germline V gene sequence: CDR1 MNHNS, CDR2 SASEGT. V gave up 1 base and J gave up 6 bases, with 10 bases separating them. CDR3 protein: CASSEVSSVNEQFF. The CDR3 nucleotides read TGTGCCAGCAGTGAAGTATCAAGCGTCAATGAGCAGTTCTTC.

V and J are TRBV7-9 and TRBJ1-4; 7 nucleotides line up with TRBD1. The CDR3 has 15 amino acids. The V gene end was trimmed by 1 base and the J gene end by 8 bases; junction bases not matched to a gene: 7. The V gene's germline CDR1 is SEHNR and CDR2 FQNEAQ (reference sequence). CDR3 in amino acids: CASSLGGGGEEKLFF. In DNA form, the CDR3 reads TGTGCCAGCAGCTTAGGAGGAGGGGGCGAGGAAAAACTGTTTTTT. Complete variable domain (other parts from reference TRBV7-9 and TRBJ1-4): DTGVSQNPRHKITKRGQNVTFRCDPISEHNRLYWYRQTLGQGPEFLTYFQNEAQLEKSRLLSDRFSAERPKGSFSTLEIQRTEQGDSAMYLCASSLGGGGEEKLFFGSGTQLSVL.

This clone has a single count. V gene TRBV10-3 combines with J gene TRBJ1-2, with 8 nucleotides matching TRBD1. CDR1 is ENHRY, CDR2 SYGVKD, per germline. CDR3 length: 16 amino acids. Trimming removed 4 bases from V and 3 bases from J; junction bases left unmatched: 10. CDR3 region: CAISAIGQGNDYGYTF. In DNA, the CDR3 is TGTGCCATCAGTGCGATCGGACAGGGAAACGACTATGGCTACACCTTC.

This chain uses TRBV7-3 with TRBJ2-2; 8 bases map to TRBD2. Germline lookup yields CDR1 SGHTA and CDR2 FQGTGA. This CDR3 is built from 18 residues. V shed 0 bases, J shed 5 bases, and the junction held 11 bases outside the gene matches. CDR3 residues: CASSLTGRGGRGTGELFF. For the CDR3, the DNA is TGTGCCAGCAGCTTAACCGGGAGGGGGGGACGAGGAACCGGGGAGCTGTTTTTT.

The J gene is TRBJ1-5, the V gene TRBV19; D is undetermined. The V gene's germline CDR1 is LNHDA and CDR2 SQIVND (reference sequence). The CDR3 runs to 16 residues. Trimming shortened V by 0 bases and J by 2 bases, and 11 bases separated the two germline ends. The chain's CDR3 is CASSIEVGSGNQPQHF. CDR3 bases: TGTGCCAGTAGTATAGAGGTAGGGAGTGGCAATCAGCCCCAGCATTTT.

This chain uses TRBV2 with TRBJ2-7; tentatively, D is TRBD1 (7 bases). Deletions cut 8 bases from V and 1 base from J, with 18 bases between. The CDR3 runs to 15 residues. Per germline, CDR1 SNHLY and CDR2 FYNNEI. Written as DNA, the CDR3 is TGTGCCAGCTGCTCCCAGGGGGACTTATCCTACGAGCAGTACTTC. It codes for CASCSQGDLSYEQYF.